This TCR beta chain appears in the sequencing data of a study of cytomegalovirus exposure and HLA in healthy donors. Study background: In an early release, HLA-typed donors contributed tens of millions of unique TCR sequences. Study conclusions and caveats: Sequencing likely generated an artifact that appeared as a cluster of highly shared sequence variants. A later analysis found common viral pathogens apparently linked to several of the most significant clusters. A previous analysis found most TCR beta V segments productive roughly 87% or roughly 30% of the time.

In the PCR, 60 Vbeta and 13 Jbeta primers were used. Sequencing was performed with immunoSEQ multiplex PCR; in TCRdb, only in-frame clones are kept and a portion is missing. The sample yields some 150,000 clones, about three quarters seen once. As for this clone: As yet, its antigen is unknown.

The CDR3 totals 15 residues. Germline V CDR1 and CDR2: SQVTM, ANQGSEA. The TCR originated in a woman in her 30s in good health and CMV-seronegative. The chain employs TRBV29-1 and TRBJ2-5; 10 bases are shared with TRBD1. The closer fit of TRBJ2-7 to the DNA end suggests the J call may be wrong. Sequenced input: PBMCs. Here the CDR3 DNA reads TGCAGCGCTACCGGAGGGGACAGGGGACCCTACGAGCAGTACTTC. Its translation: CSATGGDRGPYEQYF.